This TCR beta chain was captured in a study of technical replicates of blood from a handful of donors. The protocol was immunoSEQ multiplex PCR, while the TCRdb copy is restricted to in-frame clones and leaves out a portion. The sample comprises 80,000 or so clones, roughly 98% of which are singletons, and 0.12% to 0.15% rests with the top ten. Germline V lookup: CDR1 MGHRA, CDR2 YSYEKL. The J segment lost 0 bases and the V segment lost 1 base, leaving 6 bases of the junction unmatched. This CDR3 spans 17 amino acids. The chain carries TRBV4-1 and TRBJ2-3, with 8 positions matching TRBD2. Sample: T cells isolated from PBMCs. The TCR sequence derives from a human donor in good health. CDR3 in amino acids: CASSQALAGFSTDTQYF. The CDR3 region has the DNA TGCGCCAGCAGCCAAGCTTTAGCGGGATTTAGCACAGATACGCAGTATTTT.